A single sample is the source of the 9 T cell receptor beta chains below, sequenced in a study of blood T cell repertoires in COVID-19. Sequencing used immunoSEQ multiplex PCR; TCRdb keeps in-frame clones, though not all of them. The sample carries 11,000 to 15,000 clones, 90% recorded once. The source material was peripheral blood. These receptor sequences come from a human donor in a cohort sampled during active COVID-19.

The chain combines TRBV11-3 with TRBJ2-7; tentative D call: TRBD1 (5 bases). Looked up from germline, CDR1 is SGHNT and CDR2 is YENEEA. The ends were cut back, 5 bases at V and 3 bases at J, with 20 bases in the middle. The CDR3 extends over 16 amino acids. The CDR3 DNA reads TGTGCCAGCAGCCGTCAGGGTTCCCTGGATAACTACGAGCAGTACTTC. As protein: CASSRQGSLDNYEQYF.

This clone is medium-sized. The genes are TRBV10-1 and TRBJ2-7, with 7 bases identical to TRBD2. Germline CDR1 WNHNN, CDR2 SYGVQD (reference sequence). The CDR3 consists of 14 residues. The trim removed 3 bases at V and 6 bases at J, leaving 8 bases unmatched. The CDR3 loop is CASSDREGRSEQYF. The CDR3 bases are TGCGCCAGCAGTGATAGGGAGGGGCGCAGCGAGCAGTACTTC.

This chain connects TRBV6-6 to TRBJ2-3, with D possibly TRBD2 on 5 matching bases. The CDR3 loop spans 14 amino acids. V gave up 7 bases and J gave up 10 bases, with 21 bases separating them. Germline V lookup: CDR1 MNHNY, CDR2 SVGAGI (reference sequence). The DNA for the CDR3 is TGTGCCAGCACCGAACTAGTTCTAATTCCTCCGCAGTATTTT. This gives the protein CASTELVLIPPQYF.

In this sample, this clone turned up once. This chain uses TRBV6-5 with TRBJ2-2; D possibly corresponds to TRBD2 (7 bases). This CDR3 contains 13 residues. Between the trimmed V and J ends, which lost 7 bases and 8 bases, there was a span of 14 bases. Per germline, CDR1 MNHEY and CDR2 SVGAGI. CDR3 protein: CASKGGGRGELFF. The CDR3 nucleotides read TGTGCCAGCAAGGGGGGGGGAAGAGGGGAGCTGTTTTTT.

The DNA for the CDR3 is TGTGCCAGCAGACGGACAGGGGAAGGCCTCGGCTACACCTTC. This gives the protein CASRRTGEGLGYTF. The chain links TRBV2 to TRBJ1-2; 9 positions agree with TRBD1. The junction had 10 bases not matched to a gene; V was cut back by 6 bases and J by 8 bases. Germline CDR1 is SNHLY and CDR2 is FYNNEI. This CDR3 spans 14 amino acids.

This chain connects TRBV4-2 to TRBJ2-6; D may be TRBD1 (5 bases). Trimming removed 4 bases from V and 0 bases from J, with 10 bases in between. CDR3 length: 16 amino acids. Looked up from germline, CDR1 is LGHNA and CDR2 is YNFKEQ. The DNA for the CDR3 is TGTGCCAGCAGCCGACCAGGGATCTCTGGGGCCAACGTCCTGACTTTC. It specifies CASSRPGISGANVLTF.

The chain recombines TRBV5-1 with TRBJ2-3, with D possibly being TRBD1 (6 bases). CDR1 is SGHRS, CDR2 YFSETQ, per germline. Trimming shortened V by 4 bases and J by 6 bases, and 15 bases separated the two germline ends. The CDR3 covers 14 residues. CDR3 in DNA: TGCGCCAGCAGCACTCGACAGGTCCGCGATACGCAGTATTTT. The encoded protein is CASSTRQVRDTQYF.

The V gene is TRBV5-4, the J gene TRBJ2-3, with TRBD2 identical over 7 bases. CDR1 and CDR2 (germline): SGHNT, YYREEE (reference sequence). V dropped 5 bases and J dropped 5; count of bases not matched to a gene: 8. CDR3 size: 14 residues. The CDR3 DNA sequence: TGTGCCAGCAGATCTCAGGGCGGGGGAGATACGCAGTATTTT. As protein: CASRSQGGGDTQYF.

This rearrangement joins TRBV7-2 to TRBJ2-1; 7 bases line up with TRBD2. CDR1 and CDR2 from the germline V gene are SGHTA and FQGNSA. This CDR3 spans 17 amino acids. Trimming took 5 bases from V and 7 from J; bases not matched to a gene: 17. In DNA form, the CDR3 reads TGTGCCAGCAGCCCGGTAGGAACGGCGGGAGCCGGAAATGAGCAGTTCTTC. Translated: CASSPVGTAGAGNEQFF.